The entry below gives a single T cell receptor (beta chain) sequence along with its context. What it binds is unknown. This entry belongs to a study of CD8+CD57+ T cells in acquired aplastic anemia. On the study more broadly: Sorted cells (CD4+ and CD8+) yielded DNA amounts that averaged about 3.1 ug.

Points from the study as a whole: Around 30 sequences, all CD8+ CDR3, were shared between patients and controls. A significant difference in CD8+ Simpson's diversity between patients and controls was not found.

CDR3 length equals 13 residues. TCR beta VDJ and CDR3 were profiled, and genomic DNA was the template. TCRdb re-derived calls from the reads in MiXCR, one entry per CDR3 protein. The sample carries some 280,000 distinct CDR3 sequences, 55% to 65% recorded once. Specimen: sorted CD4+, CD8+, or CD8+CD57+ T cells (not recorded which) from PBMCs. The V and J genes are TRBV12-2 and TRBJ1-1; whether TRBD1, the table's D call, matches the DNA was not checked. TRBV12-2 is marked as a pseudogene. This receptor was identified in a human donor with severe aplastic anemia or a healthy control (not recorded which). The CDR3 DNA reads TGTGCAAGTCGCGACAGGGTTGAAACTGAAGCTCTCTTT. Its protein product is CASRDRVETEALF.